What follows are 3 T cell receptor beta chains derived from one specimen sequenced in a study of cytomegalovirus exposure and HLA in healthy donors. 13 Jbeta primers and 60 Vbeta primers were used for the PCR. Sequencing used immunoSEQ multiplex PCR; TCRdb keeps in-frame clones, though not all of them. Of about 60,000 clones in the sample, around 70% were seen once. Sequencing was carried out using PBMCs. Receptors were obtained from a woman aged 55-70 years in good health and CMV-seropositive.

The chain uses TRBV7-2 and TRBJ2-7, with 9 bases lining up with TRBD1. J lost 6 bases, V lost 1 base, and 4 bases had no gene match. The CDR3 sequence is 14 residues long. CDR1 is SGHTA, CDR2 FQGNSA, per germline. The CDR3 nucleotides are TGTGCCAGCAGCTTAGACTGGACAGGGGCCGAGCAGTACTTC. Translating gives CASSLDWTGAEQYF.

Written as DNA, the CDR3 is TGTGCCAGCAGCTTAGGTTTTCAGGGGAATGAAAAACTGTTTTTT. Translation gives CASSLGFQGNEKLFF. The chain carries TRBV7-9 and TRBJ1-4, with D possibly being TRBD1 (6 bases). V gave up 1 base and J gave up 5 bases, with 11 bases separating them. CDR3 size: 15 residues. Germline V gene lookup returns CDR1 SEHNR and CDR2 FQNEAQ (reference sequence).

The rearrangement uses TRBV28 and TRBJ1-1; 7 bases match TRBD1. This CDR3 contains 14 residues. Germline CDR1 reads MDHEN; CDR2 reads SYDVKM. V gave up 8 bases and J gave up 1 base; unmatched junction bases: 7. CDR3 region: CASVTGSWNTEAFF. CDR3 coding DNA: TGTGCCAGCGTGACAGGGAGTTGGAACACTGAAGCTTTCTTT.